The 2 T cell receptor beta chains below were found in one sample sequenced in a study of Ad26.COV2.S vaccination and SARS-CoV-2 variants. Here immunoSEQ multiplex PCR was the method, and the copy in TCRdb shows in-frame clones only, minus some. This table holds more than 300,000 clones, 86% found once. Indicated treatment: some 20 received Ad26.COV2.S at low or high dose, single or two shots; about 5 received placebo; per-sample allocation not given. Sample collection was performed on day 63 after the first vaccine or placebo injection. The sample here was peripheral blood, taken in a trial of Ad26.COV2.S vaccine versus placebo. Receptor source: a person aged 18-65 years who received the Ad26.COV2.S COVID-19 vaccine or a placebo.

This clone has a handful of counts. The V and J genes are TRBV10-3 and TRBJ1-5; D is unclear. From germline, CDR1 is ENHRY and CDR2 SYGVKD. There are 13 residues in the CDR3. V shed 11 bases and J shed 0 bases, with 11 bases lying between them. Here the CDR3 DNA reads TGTGCCGCCGAAAAAGATAGCAATCAGCCCCAGCATTTT. Translating gives CAAEKDSNQPQHF.

The chain couples TRBV5-4 to TRBJ2-2, with D perhaps matching TRBD1 (7 bases). Per germline, CDR1 SGHNT and CDR2 YYREEE (reference sequence). CDR3 size: 16 residues. V gave up 4 bases and J gave up 1 base, with 14 bases separating them. The CDR3 is CASSRRGRGNTGELFF. The CDR3 coding sequence is TGTGCCAGCAGCCGGAGGGGGCGAGGGAACACCGGGGAGCTGTTTTTT.